These 29 T cell receptor beta chains share one sample of origin, sequenced in a study of blood T cells in healthy people across ages. It was with a sample-barcoded 5' primer and a J-beta primer mix that a second PCR of roughly 7 to 12 cycles was run. In TCRdb, the 5' RACE reads were re-called with MiXCR into one record per CDR3 protein. The sample shows around 1.7 million distinct CDR3 sequences, over 25% of them seen only once. The sample consisted of blood. These receptors were collected from a woman aged 25 to 39 in good health.

This clonotype was observed a few times. The chain combines TRBV4-1 with TRBJ1-6, with D perhaps TRBD1 (6 bases). Trimming pared 3 bases from V and 7 bases from J, leaving 13 bases between. Germline CDR1 reads MGHRA; CDR2 reads YSYEKL. There are 15 residues in the CDR3. The CDR3 sequence is CASSQRGAENSPLHF. The CDR3 DNA reads TGCGCCAGCAGCCAGAGGGGGGCGGAAAATTCACCCCTCCACTTT.

This clonotype was counted only a few times. The V call is TRBV20-1, the J call TRBJ2-2; TRBD1 aligns across 12 bases. CDR3 length: 13 residues. V trimming: 6 bases; J trimming: 7 bases; junction bases outside the gene matches: 3. Germline V CDR1 and CDR2: DFQATT, SNEGSKA (reference sequence). This chain's CDR3 is CSAGQGADGELFF. The CDR3 nucleotides read TGCAGTGCGGGACAGGGGGCGGACGGGGAGCTGTTTTTT.

This sequence joins TRBV5-1 and TRBJ2-5, with D possibly being TRBD2 (6 bases). The ends were cut back, 4 bases at V and 9 bases at J, with 22 bases in the middle. Germline CDR1 is SGHRS and CDR2 is YFSETQ. The CDR3 contains 15 residues. DNA of the CDR3: TGCGCCAGCAGCCCTACGGCCCCGCGGGGTGAGGCCCAGTACTTC. It specifies CASSPTAPRGEAQYF.

This clonotype showed up just a few times. The chain joins TRBV6-5 to TRBJ2-5, with no clear D. Trimming took off 7 bases at V and 5 bases at J, with 17 bases between the two ends. This CDR3 is built from 14 residues. Germline V gene sequence: CDR1 MNHEY, CDR2 SVGAGI. The CDR3 bases are TGTGCCAGCACTACCCCTAGATTGGGGGAGACCCAGTACTTC. Its translation is CASTTPRLGETQYF.

This chain connects TRBV7-3 to TRBJ2-7, with TRBD1 matching 8 bases. Germline CDR1 and CDR2: SGHTA and FQGTGA. This CDR3 region has 16 residues. With 2 bases clipped from V and 0 bases from J, the junction kept 6 bases outside the gene matches. The CDR3: CASSLDGTGFSYEQYF. The CDR3 coding sequence is TGTGCCAGCAGCTTAGATGGGACAGGATTCTCCTACGAGCAGTACTTC.

This rearrangement joins TRBV3-1 to TRBJ1-4; D not resolved. Germline V gene lookup returns CDR1 LGHDT and CDR2 YNNKEL (reference sequence). The germline V and J ends were trimmed by 4 bases and 7 bases, with 13 bases remaining between them. The CDR3 contains 14 residues. The CDR3 DNA reads as TGTGCCAGCAGCCCCAACGTTAAGAGTGAAAAACTGTTTTTT. Protein product: CASSPNVKSEKLFF.

This clonotype has just a few counts. V usage is TRBV7-2 and J usage is TRBJ2-1, with D uncertain. The V gene's germline CDR1 is SGHTA and CDR2 FQGNSA. CDR3 size: 14 residues. V was pared by 3 bases and J by 7 bases, with 13 bases between. The CDR3 DNA is TGTGCCAGCAGCTTGGACGGCCCTTCAAATGAGCAGTTCTTC. As protein: CASSLDGPSNEQFF.

The gene calls are TRBV5-4 and TRBJ2-7; 10 bases align to TRBD1. From germline, CDR1 is SGHNT and CDR2 YYREEE (reference sequence). V trimming: 3 bases; J trimming: 5 bases; junction bases outside the gene matches: 5. This CDR3 is 14 amino acids long. The CDR3 protein is CASSSTGGFNEQYF. Written as DNA, the CDR3 is TGTGCCAGCAGCTCGACAGGGGGCTTCAACGAGCAGTACTTC.

As concerns this clonotype: A much larger clone lies a single base off, so this may be a read error. This chain links TRBV7-2 with TRBJ2-7; D not certain. The V gene's germline CDR1 is SGHTA and CDR2 FQGNSA. The CDR3 has 13 amino acids. V lost 1 base, J lost 12 bases, and 16 bases lay in between. This CDR3 is CASSLVGLETPYF. The CDR3 nucleotides are TGTGCCAGCAGCTTAGTTGGGTTAGAGACCCCGTACTTC. The variable domain in full, with the rest retrieved from reference TRBV7-2 and TRBJ2-7, is GAGVSQSPSNKVTEKGKDVELRCDPISGHTALYWYRQSLGQGLEFLIYFQGNSAPDKSGLPSDRFSAERTGGSVSTLTIQRTQQEDSAVYLCASSLVGLETPYFGPGTRLTVT.

The chain is built from TRBV20-1 and TRBJ2-3; D is unresolved. The germline gives CDR1 DFQATT, CDR2 SNEGSKA (reference sequence). The CDR3 is 14 residues long. The V end was cut by 6 bases, the J end by 2 bases, with 15 bases between. The CDR3 here is CSARMGILTDTQYF. DNA for the CDR3: TGCAGTGCCAGGATGGGCATCCTCACAGATACGCAGTATTTT.

This clonotype was detected only a few times. The DNA for the CDR3 is TGTGCCAGCAGTTCTCCGGGACAGGGTGGGGACTATGGCTACACCTTC. Translated, it gives CASSSPGQGGDYGYTF. The gene calls are TRBV6-5 and TRBJ1-2; 9 nucleotides align to TRBD1. Losses at the gene ends were 4 bases for V and 3 bases for J; bases not matched to a gene: 9. The CDR3 loop spans 16 amino acids. Germline-derived CDR1 and CDR2 are MNHEY and SVGAGI.

The rearrangement links TRBV2 to TRBJ2-3; D is undetermined. Germline CDR1 reads SNHLY; CDR2 reads FYNNEI. Trimming stripped 1 base from V and 9 bases from J, with 11 bases between. This CDR3 spans 13 amino acids. The CDR3 loop reads CASSEGRVATQYF. The CDR3 DNA reads TGTGCCAGCAGTGAAGGACGGGTTGCAACGCAGTATTTT.

This clonotype showed up just a few times. This rearrangement joins TRBV2 to TRBJ2-1; 7 bases are a match to TRBD1. Germline V gives CDR1 SNHLY, CDR2 FYNNEI. The CDR3 contains 15 residues. V lost 4 bases to trimming and J lost 7 bases; unmatched junction nucleotides: 10. DNA for the CDR3: TGTGCCAGCAGTGCGACAGGGAATGTGGTAAATGAGCAGTTCTTC. It yields the protein CASSATGNVVNEQFF.

This sequence joins TRBV4-3 and TRBJ2-7; D might be TRBD1 or TRBD2, each matching 5 bases. There are 17 residues in the CDR3. Trimming removed 4 bases from V and 3 bases from J, with 22 bases in between. Looked up from germline, CDR1 is LGHNA and CDR2 is YSLEER. CDR3 DNA: TGCGCCAGCAGCCTCGTTGCCGGGACCCAGAACCGCTACGAGCAGTACTTC. Translating it yields CASSLVAGTQNRYEQYF.

This clonotype was seen at least ten times. The chain recombines TRBV7-2 with TRBJ2-1, with 9 bases fitting TRBD2. In germline, CDR1 is SGHTA, CDR2 FQGNSA. The CDR3 contains 15 residues. Trimming cost V 2 bases and J 4 bases; bases outside gene matches: 3. In nucleotides, the CDR3 is TGTGCCAGCAGCTTAAATCTAGCGGGGTACAATGAGCAGTTCTTC. Translated, it gives CASSLNLAGYNEQFF.

Details on this clonotype: A read error is possible here, since a much larger clone lies one base away. The chain links TRBV29-1 to TRBJ2-1; no clear D. The closer fit of TRBJ2-7 to the DNA end suggests the J call may be wrong. Germline lookup yields CDR1 SQVTM and CDR2 ANQGSEA. The CDR3 totals 15 residues. For the CDR3, the DNA is TGCAGCGTTGAAGGGGCTAGTCCTTCCTACAATGAGCAGTACTTC. Residues: CSVEGASPSYNEQYF.

This clonotype was seen more than once but under ten times. Here the CDR3 reads CASRWEDYEQYF. The CDR3, as DNA: TGTGCCAGCAGATGGGAGGACTACGAGCAGTACTTC. The chain couples TRBV7-9 to TRBJ2-7, with D maybe TRBD2 (6 bases). Germline V gene sequence: CDR1 SEHNR, CDR2 FQNEAQ (reference sequence). The germline V and J ends were trimmed by 6 bases and 3 bases, with 9 bases remaining between them. The CDR3 runs to 12 residues.

This clonotype was recorded a few times. The chain combines TRBV11-2 with TRBJ2-4, with 10 bases matching TRBD2. There are 16 residues in the CDR3. V shed 6 bases, J shed 3 bases, and the junction held 8 bases outside the gene matches. The germline gives CDR1 SGHAT, CDR2 FQNNGV. The CDR3 protein is CASSPSGRAVKNIQYF. CDR3 sequence (DNA): TGTGCCAGCAGTCCAAGCGGGAGGGCTGTCAAAAACATTCAGTACTTC. Full variable domain (missing parts from reference TRBV11-2 and TRBJ2-4): EAGVAQSPRYKIIEKRQSVAFWCNPISGHATLYWYQQILGQGPKLLIQFQNNGVVDDSQLPKDRFSAERLKGVDSTLKIQPAKLEDSAVYLCASSPSGRAVKNIQYFGAGTRLSVL.

This clonotype appeared a few times. The J gene is TRBJ2-2, the V gene TRBV9, with D uncertain. From germline, CDR1 is SGDLS and CDR2 YYNGEE. V was trimmed by 0 bases and J by 0 bases, leaving 9 bases between them. This CDR3 has 16 amino acids. In DNA, the CDR3 is TGTGCCAGCAGCGTAGCTCCGTTCGCGAACACCGGGGAGCTGTTTTTT. It translates to CASSVAPFANTGELFF.

This clonotype showed up just a few times. At one end the junction does not follow the germline gene, possibly because of a read error. The chain joins TRBV15 to TRBJ2-6; 7 bases agree with TRBD1. The CDR3 contains 18 residues. Germline CDR1 and CDR2: LNHNV and YYDKDF (reference sequence). The CDR3 protein is CATSGTDSPSSGANVLTF. In DNA, the CDR3 is TGTGCCACCAGCGGGACAGATAGTCCGTCCTCTGGGGCAAACGTCCTGACTTTC.

This clonotype appeared a few times. The chain couples TRBV3-1 to TRBJ2-7, with D possibly being TRBD1 (6 bases). Trimming took off 3 bases at V and 4 bases at J, with 13 bases between the two ends. The CDR3 has 14 amino acids. Germline V gives CDR1 LGHDT, CDR2 YNNKEL (reference sequence). The chain's CDR3 is CASSHGQRRYEQYF. CDR3 coding DNA: TGTGCCAGCAGCCACGGACAGAGACGGTACGAGCAGTACTTC.

A few counts support this clonotype. The V gene is TRBV6-1, the J gene TRBJ2-2; TRBD2 might be the D (5 bases). Germline CDR1 reads MNHNS; CDR2 reads SASEGT. The CDR3 length is 12 residues. V was shortened by 6 bases and J by 8 bases, with 10 bases between the two germline ends. The CDR3 here is CASRRVSGELFF. Here the CDR3 DNA reads TGTGCCAGCAGGAGGGTGTCAGGGGAGCTGTTTTTT.

There are a few counts of this clonotype. The chain couples TRBV20-1 to TRBJ1-1; D is perhaps TRBD1 (5 bases). Per the germline V gene, CDR1 is DFQATT and CDR2 is SNEGSKA (reference sequence). The CDR3 is 14 residues long. V was shortened by 3 bases and J by 1 base, with 12 bases between the two germline ends. The CDR3 region has the DNA TGCAGTGCTAGCGTCCCCGGACAGAACACTGAAGCTTTCTTT. Its protein product is CSASVPGQNTEAFF.

V is TRBV30 and J is TRBJ2-5, with D possibly being TRBD2 (6 bases). Germline values: CDR1 GTSNPN, CDR2 SVGIG (reference sequence). Deletions cut 4 bases from V and 4 bases from J, with 10 bases between. The CDR3 is 12 residues long. DNA of the CDR3: TGTGCCTGGACGAGGGGAGGAGAGACCCAGTACTTC. Translation gives CAWTRGGETQYF.

As for this clonotype: This may be a read error: a much more frequent sequence differs by one nucleotide. J is TRBJ1-4 and V is TRBV9; D perhaps matches TRBD1 (6 bases). Trimming took off 4 bases at V and 8 bases at J, with 21 bases between the two ends. Germline V gives CDR1 SGDLS, CDR2 YYNGEE. This CDR3 has 16 residues. The chain's CDR3 is CASSTQYREGEEKLFF. The CDR3 region has the DNA TGTGCCAGCAGCACCCAGTACAGGGAGGGAGAGGAAAAACTGTTTTTT.

This clonotype has at least ten counts. The CDR3 is CASSGAKNIQYF. CDR3 sequence (DNA): TGTGCCAGCAGTGGGGCCAAAAACATTCAGTACTTC. The genes are TRBV12-3 or TRBV12-4 and TRBJ2-4; no clear D. This CDR3 has 12 residues. V shed 5 bases and J shed 1 base, with 3 bases lying between them.

This rearrangement joins TRBV10-1 to TRBJ2-1, with 8 bases that match TRBD1. Germline V gene lookup returns CDR1 WNHNN and CDR2 SYGVQD (reference sequence). V shed 6 bases, J shed 13 bases, and the junction held 11 bases outside the gene matches. This CDR3 has 13 amino acids. The CDR3 region has the DNA TGCGCCAGCAGAAAGACAGGGGAAGAGACCCAGTTCTTC. This codes for CASRKTGEETQFF.

There are many counts of this clonotype. The CDR3 loop is CATSRAGTGVHEQYF. The CDR3 region has the DNA TGTGCCACCAGCAGAGCCGGGACAGGGGTACACGAGCAGTACTTC. The rearrangement joins TRBV15 to TRBJ2-7, with TRBD1 matching over 10 bases. This CDR3 is built from 15 residues. Trimming took 1 base from V and 5 from J; bases not matched to a gene: 5. Germline lookup yields CDR1 LNHNV and CDR2 YYDKDF (reference sequence).

This chain joins TRBV28 and TRBJ1-5, with TRBD1 identical over 8 bases. The CDR3 is 15 residues long. CDR1 MDHEN and CDR2 SYDVKM come from the germline V gene. V shed 8 bases, J shed 6 bases, and the junction held 12 bases outside the gene matches. For the CDR3, the DNA is TGTGCCAGCTTCAGACAGGGGAGGGGGGTTCAGCCCCAGCATTTT. Amino acids: CASFRQGRGVQPQHF.